The 7 T cell receptor beta chains given below trace back to one sample, sequenced in a study of blood T cell repertoires in COVID-19. Clones were sequenced by immunoSEQ multiplex PCR, and TCRdb holds only the in-frame ones, with some missing. The table shows around 140,000 clones, with over 60% occurring only once. The sample consisted of peripheral blood. The receptors here all came from a woman between 65 and 79 years old with acute or convalescent COVID-19.

V is TRBV29-1 and J is TRBJ1-2; D not resolved. Germline-derived CDR1 and CDR2 are SQVTM and ANQGSEA. The V gene lost 3 bases and the J gene lost 2 bases, with 13 bases spanning the gap. CDR3 length: 14 amino acids. CDR3 nucleotide sequence: TGCAGCGTTGACCGGCGGCCGCAGAACTATGGCTACACCTTC. It codes for CSVDRRPQNYGYTF. The full variable domain, rest sourced from reference TRBV29-1 and TRBJ1-2, is SAVISQKPSRDICQRGTSLTIQCQVDSQVTMMFWYRQQPGQSLTLIATANQGSEATYESGFVIDKFPISRPNLTFSTLTVSNMSPEDSSIYLCSVDRRPQNYGYTFGSGTRLTVV.

V usage is TRBV3-1 (or the pseudogene TRBV3-2) and J usage is TRBJ2-3; 8 positions match TRBD2. Germline CDR1 and CDR2: LGHDT and YNNKEL (reference sequence). The junction had 11 bases not matched to a gene; V was cut back by 1 base and J by 2 bases. This CDR3 has 18 amino acids. Written as DNA, the CDR3 is TGTGCCAGCAGCCAAGGGCGGGTAACTAGCGGCTACACAGATACGCAGTATTTT. Protein product: CASSQGRVTSGYTDTQYF.

The chain links TRBV10-2 to TRBJ2-1; possible D gene TRBD2, 5 bases. With 2 bases removed from V and 8 bases from J, the gap between germline ends came to 10 bases. The germline V gene has CDR1 WSHSY and CDR2 SAAADI. The CDR3 runs 13 residues. The CDR3 region is CASSEVGRDEQFF. CDR3 DNA: TGCGCCAGCAGTGAGGTAGGGCGGGATGAGCAGTTCTTC.

The chain uses TRBV30 and TRBJ1-2, with D perhaps matching TRBD1 (6 bases). Germline lookup yields CDR1 GTSNPN and CDR2 SVGIG (reference sequence). This CDR3 has 14 amino acids. Between the trimmed V and J ends, which lost 4 bases and 4 bases, there was a span of 16 bases. Here the CDR3 reads CAWTSGASVYGYTF. CDR3 sequence (DNA): TGTGCCTGGACCTCAGGGGCCAGTGTCTATGGCTACACCTTC.

This clone was detected many times. V and J are TRBV6-5 and TRBJ1-6; the match to TRBD1 covers 9 bases. The CDR3 runs 16 residues. V was pared by 4 bases and J by 7 bases, with 8 bases of the junction left unmatched. CDR1 is MNHEY, CDR2 SVGAGI, per germline. The CDR3 loop reads CASSFFRDRENSPLHF. CDR3 in DNA: TGTGCCAGCAGTTTTTTCCGGGACAGGGAGAATTCACCCCTCCACTTT.

The genes are TRBV9 and TRBJ2-3, with a weak D call TRBD1 (6 bases). The CDR3 contains 13 residues. Germline V CDR1 and CDR2: SGDLS, YYNGEE. V lost 5 bases and J lost 2, with 9 bases in between. As DNA, the CDR3 is TGTGCCAGCAGAGGGGGATTCACAGATACGCAGTATTTT. Translating it yields CASRGGFTDTQYF.

This clone was observed a few times. The V call is TRBV6-5, the J call TRBJ1-3; D remains ambiguous. There are 12 residues in the CDR3. Germline V gives CDR1 MNHEY, CDR2 SVGAGI. CDR3 bases: TGTGCTGCGGGCCTCTCTGGAAACACCATATATTTT. The encoded protein is CAAGLSGNTIYF.